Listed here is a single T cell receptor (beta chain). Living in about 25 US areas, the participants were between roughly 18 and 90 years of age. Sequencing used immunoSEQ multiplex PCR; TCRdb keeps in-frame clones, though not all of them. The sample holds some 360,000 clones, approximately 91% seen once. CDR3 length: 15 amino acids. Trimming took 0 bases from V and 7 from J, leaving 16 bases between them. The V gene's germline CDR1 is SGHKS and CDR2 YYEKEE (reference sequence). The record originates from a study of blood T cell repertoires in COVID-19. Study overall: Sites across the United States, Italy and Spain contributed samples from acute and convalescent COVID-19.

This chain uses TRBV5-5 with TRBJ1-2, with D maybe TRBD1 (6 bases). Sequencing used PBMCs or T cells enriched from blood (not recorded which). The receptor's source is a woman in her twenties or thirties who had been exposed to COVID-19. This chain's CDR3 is CASSLDREGLFGYTF. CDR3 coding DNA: TGTGCCAGCAGCTTGGACAGGGAGGGCCTCTTTGGCTACACCTTC. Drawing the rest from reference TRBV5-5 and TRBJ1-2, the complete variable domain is DAGVTQSPTHLIKTRGQQVTLRCSPISGHKSVSWYQQVLGQGPQFIFQYYEKEERGRGNFPDRFSARQFPNYSSELNVNALLLGDSALYLCASSLDREGLFGYTFGSGTRLTVV.